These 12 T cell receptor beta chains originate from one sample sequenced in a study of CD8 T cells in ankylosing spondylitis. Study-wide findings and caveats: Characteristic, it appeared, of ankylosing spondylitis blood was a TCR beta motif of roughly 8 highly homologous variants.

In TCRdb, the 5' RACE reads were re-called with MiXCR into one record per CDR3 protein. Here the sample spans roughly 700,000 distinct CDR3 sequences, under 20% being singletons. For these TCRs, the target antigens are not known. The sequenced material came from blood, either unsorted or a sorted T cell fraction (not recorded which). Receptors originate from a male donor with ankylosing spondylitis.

The CDR3 loop is CASSYPRTLGSYNEQFF. Written as DNA, the CDR3 is TGTGCCAGCAGTTACCCAAGGACCCTCGGGTCCTACAATGAGCAGTTCTTC. The rearrangement joins TRBV6-2 or TRBV6-3 to TRBJ2-1; D ambiguous. The CDR3 spans 17 residues. Germline CDR1 MNHEY, CDR2 SVGEGT. The V and J ends lost 2 bases and 1 base respectively, with 15 bases between them.

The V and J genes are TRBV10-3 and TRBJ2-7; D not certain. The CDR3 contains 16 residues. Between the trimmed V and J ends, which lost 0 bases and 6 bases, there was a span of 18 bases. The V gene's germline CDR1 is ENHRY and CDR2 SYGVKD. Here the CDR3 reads CAISESNSPGPGEQYF. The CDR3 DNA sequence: TGTGCCATCAGTGAGTCGAACTCCCCAGGCCCGGGCGAGCAGTACTTC.

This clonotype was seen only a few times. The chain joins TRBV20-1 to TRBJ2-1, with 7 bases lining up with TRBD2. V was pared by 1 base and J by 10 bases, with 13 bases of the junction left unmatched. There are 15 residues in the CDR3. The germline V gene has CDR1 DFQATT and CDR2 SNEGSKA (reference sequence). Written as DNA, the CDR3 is TGCAGTGCTAGAGGGACTAGGGGATCCCGTCAAGAGCAGTTCTTC. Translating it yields CSARGTRGSRQEQFF.

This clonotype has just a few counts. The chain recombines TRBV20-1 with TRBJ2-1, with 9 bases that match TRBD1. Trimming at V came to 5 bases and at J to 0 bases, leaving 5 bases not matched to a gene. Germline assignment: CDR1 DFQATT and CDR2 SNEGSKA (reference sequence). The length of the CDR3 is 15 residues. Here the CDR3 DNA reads TGCAGTGCTGCAACAGGGGGCACCTCCTACAATGAGCAGTTCTTC. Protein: CSAATGGTSYNEQFF.

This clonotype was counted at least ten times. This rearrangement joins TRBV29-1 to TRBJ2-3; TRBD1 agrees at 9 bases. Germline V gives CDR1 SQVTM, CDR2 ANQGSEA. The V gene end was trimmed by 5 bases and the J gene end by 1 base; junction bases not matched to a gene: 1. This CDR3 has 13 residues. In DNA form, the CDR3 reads TGCAGCGTTACAGGGGGCGGCACAGATACGCAGTATTTT. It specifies CSVTGGGTDTQYF.

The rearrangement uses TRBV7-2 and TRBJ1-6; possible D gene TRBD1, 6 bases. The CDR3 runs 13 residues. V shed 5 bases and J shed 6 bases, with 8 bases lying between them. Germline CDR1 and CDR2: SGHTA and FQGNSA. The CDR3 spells CASSAGVNSPLHF. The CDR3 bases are TGTGCCAGCAGCGCAGGGGTTAATTCACCCCTCCACTTT.

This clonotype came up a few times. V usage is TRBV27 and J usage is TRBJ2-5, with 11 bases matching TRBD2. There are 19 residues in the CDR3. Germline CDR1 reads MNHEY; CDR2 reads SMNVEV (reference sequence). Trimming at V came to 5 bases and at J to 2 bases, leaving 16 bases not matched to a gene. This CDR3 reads CASSIKYGGLAETQETQYF. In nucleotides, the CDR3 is TGTGCCAGCAGTATAAAATACGGGGGACTAGCGGAGACACAAGAGACCCAGTACTTC.

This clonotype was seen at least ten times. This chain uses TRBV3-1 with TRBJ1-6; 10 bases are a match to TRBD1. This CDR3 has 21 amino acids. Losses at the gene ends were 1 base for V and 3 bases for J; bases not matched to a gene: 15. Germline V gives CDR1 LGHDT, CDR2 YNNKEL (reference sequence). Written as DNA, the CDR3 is TGTGCCAGCAGCCAAGGGGGTCCGGGACAGGGGACTCTGAGCTATAATTCACCCCTCCACTTT. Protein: CASSQGGPGQGTLSYNSPLHF.

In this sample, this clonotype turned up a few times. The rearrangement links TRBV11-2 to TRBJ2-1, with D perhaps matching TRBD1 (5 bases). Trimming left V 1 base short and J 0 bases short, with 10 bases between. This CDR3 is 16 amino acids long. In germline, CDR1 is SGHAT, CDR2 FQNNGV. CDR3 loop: CASSLGDSRSYNEQFF. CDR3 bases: TGTGCCAGCAGCTTAGGTGACAGTCGCTCCTACAATGAGCAGTTCTTC.

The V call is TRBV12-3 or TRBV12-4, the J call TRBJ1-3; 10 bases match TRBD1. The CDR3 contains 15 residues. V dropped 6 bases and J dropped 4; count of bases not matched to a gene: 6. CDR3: CASSLDRGQGNTIYF. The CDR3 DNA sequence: TGTGCCAGCAGCCTCGACAGGGGGCAAGGAAACACCATATATTTT.

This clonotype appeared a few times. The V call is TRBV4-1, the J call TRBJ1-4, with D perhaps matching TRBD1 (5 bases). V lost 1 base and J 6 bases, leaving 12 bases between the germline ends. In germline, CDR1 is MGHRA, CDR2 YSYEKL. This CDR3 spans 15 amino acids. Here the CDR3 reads CASSQVTGLDEKLFF. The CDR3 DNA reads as TGCGCCAGCAGCCAAGTAACGGGACTGGATGAAAAACTGTTTTTT.

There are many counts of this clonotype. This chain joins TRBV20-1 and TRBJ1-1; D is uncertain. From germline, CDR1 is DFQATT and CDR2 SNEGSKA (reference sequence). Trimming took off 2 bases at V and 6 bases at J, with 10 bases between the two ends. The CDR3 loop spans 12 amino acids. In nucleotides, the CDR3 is TGCAGTGCTAGAAGTGAACTGGCTGAAGCTTTCTTT. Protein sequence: CSARSELAEAFF.